This TCR beta chain was sequenced during a study of CD8 T cells in ankylosing spondylitis. This clonotype was picked up a small number of times. Using quantitative 5'-RACE with molecular barcodes, the authors made TCR beta libraries. TCRdb processed the 5' RACE reads anew with MiXCR; each CDR3 protein has one entry. The sample comprises 220,000 or so distinct CDR3 sequences, 8% to 11% of which are singletons, and about 20% rests with the top ten. Germline-derived CDR1 and CDR2 are SNHLY and FYNNEI. CDR3 length: 15 residues. V dropped 6 bases and J dropped 2; count of bases not matched to a gene: 8. The source material was blood, either unsorted or a sorted T cell fraction (not recorded which). V is TRBV2 and J is TRBJ2-5; 8 bases are a match to TRBD1. The sequence came from a male donor with ankylosing spondylitis or in good health (not recorded which). The CDR3 loop reads CASSLGTGLQETQYF. CDR3 bases: TGTGCCAGCAGCCTTGGGACAGGCCTTCAAGAGACCCAGTACTTC.